This TCR beta chain was obtained from a study of cytomegalovirus exposure and HLA in healthy donors. Study observations and caveats: Within the 130 or so validation repertoires, first-cohort TCR clusters tended to co-occur, according to a later analysis. Researchers counted roughly 150 TCR beta chains as cytomegalovirus-associated.

The CDR3 has 16 residues. Trimming took off 0 bases at V and 4 bases at J, with 16 bases between the two ends. CDR1 is SGHRS and CDR2 is YFSETQ in the germline V gene. In regard to this clone: Its antigen is as yet unknown.

The method was immunoSEQ multiplex PCR; TCRdb's version includes in-frame clones alone and lacks a portion of them. In the table there are about 98,000 clones, roughly 89% of which are singletons. The receptor comes from a woman aged 25 to 39 in good health and CMV-seronegative. The sample was PBMCs. This chain uses TRBV5-1 with TRBJ1-2, with a tentative D call TRBD1 (5 bases). The CDR3: CASSLGRRAGFYGYTF. As DNA, the CDR3 is TGCGCCAGCAGCTTGGGGCGCAGGGCCGGGTTCTATGGCTACACCTTC.